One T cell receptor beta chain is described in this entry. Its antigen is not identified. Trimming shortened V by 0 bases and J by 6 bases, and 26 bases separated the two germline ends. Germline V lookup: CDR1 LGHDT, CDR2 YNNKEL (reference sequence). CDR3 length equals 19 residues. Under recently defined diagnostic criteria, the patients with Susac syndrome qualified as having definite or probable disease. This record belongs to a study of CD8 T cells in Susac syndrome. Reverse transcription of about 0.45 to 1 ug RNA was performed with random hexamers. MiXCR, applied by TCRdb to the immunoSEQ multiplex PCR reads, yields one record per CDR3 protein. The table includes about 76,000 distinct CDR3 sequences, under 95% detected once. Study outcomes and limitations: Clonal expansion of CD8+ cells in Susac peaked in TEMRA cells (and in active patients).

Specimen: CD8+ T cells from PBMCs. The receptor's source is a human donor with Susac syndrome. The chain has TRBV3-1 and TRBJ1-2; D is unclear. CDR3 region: CASSQDISKEGRDRDGYTF. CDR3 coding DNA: TGTGCCAGCAGCCAAGATATCTCGAAAGAAGGCAGAGATCGGGATGGCTACACCTTC.